One and the same sample provided the 27 T cell receptor beta chains below, sequenced in a study of T-cell memory formation after mild COVID-19. MiXCR, applied by TCRdb to the 5' RACE reads, yields one record per CDR3 protein. Here the sample spans about 260,000 distinct CDR3 sequences, roughly 17% being singletons. Sequencing was performed on PBMCs or a T cell subset sorted from them (not recorded which). The origin of the receptors is a man aged 18 to 35 who had mild COVID-19 (a few samples of this study predate the infection). Cell type and time point are not known.

The chain carries TRBV6-2 or TRBV6-3 and TRBJ1-1; a weak D match, TRBD1 (6 bases). The CDR3 is 18 amino acids. The germline V and J ends were trimmed by 0 bases and 0 bases, with 17 bases remaining between them. Germline values: CDR1 MNHEY, CDR2 SVGEGT. The CDR3 DNA follows: TGTGCCAGCAGTTACTCGCCGACTGGGACATTGATGAACACTGAAGCTTTCTTT. It specifies CASSYSPTGTLMNTEAFF.

This chain joins TRBV25-1 and TRBJ1-1; 7 nucleotides align to TRBD1. The CDR3 is 15 amino acids. The germline V gene has CDR1 MGHDK and CDR2 SYGVNS. V was clipped by 4 bases and J by 1 base; unmatched bases: 6. CDR3 coding DNA: TGTGCCAGCAGTGGACAGGGTAGGGGGAACACTGAAGCTTTCTTT. Its protein is CASSGQGRGNTEAFF.

The V and J genes are TRBV29-1 and TRBJ1-2, with a possible D match to TRBD1 (6 bases). Trimming pared 7 bases from V and 12 bases from J, leaving 18 bases between. Germline values: CDR1 SQVTM, CDR2 ANQGSEA. The CDR3 has 11 residues. CDR3 region: CSGGAGRSNTF. As DNA, the CDR3 is TGCAGCGGGGGGGCAGGGAGGTCGAACACCTTC.

This chain joins TRBV7-2 and TRBJ1-2; 12 bases agree with TRBD1. The CDR3 contains 14 residues. Trimming removed 5 bases from V and 9 bases from J; junction bases left unmatched: 7. Per germline, CDR1 SGHTA and CDR2 FQGNSA. Written as DNA, the CDR3 is TGTGCCAGCAGCCTACCGGGACAGGGGGCGAGCTACACCTTC. Translation gives CASSLPGQGASYTF.

The table lists this clonotype with many counts. The chain couples TRBV7-8 to TRBJ2-5; D may be TRBD1 or TRBD2 (6 bases each). Trimming took 4 bases from V and 5 from J, leaving 17 bases between them. The CDR3 runs to 15 residues. Germline V lookup: CDR1 SGHVS, CDR2 FQNEAQ. For the CDR3, the DNA is TGTGCCAGCAGCTCCCTGGGGGGCAGCGGGGAGACCCAGTACTTC. Translating it yields CASSSLGGSGETQYF.

The J gene is TRBJ2-5, the V gene TRBV7-9; no reliable D call. CDR1 is SEHNR, CDR2 FQNEAQ, per germline (reference sequence). This CDR3 has 15 amino acids. Trimming took 5 bases from V and 5 from J, leaving 18 bases between them. CDR3 in amino acids: CASSQSGRPLETQYF. In DNA form, the CDR3 reads TGTGCCAGCAGCCAGTCAGGACGCCCTCTGGAGACCCAGTACTTC.

This chain connects TRBV6-5 to TRBJ1-2; D remains ambiguous. Germline values: CDR1 MNHEY, CDR2 SVGAGI. V was cut by 2 bases and J by 4 bases, with 8 bases left in between. This CDR3 contains 13 residues. The CDR3 loop is CASSYGSRYGYTF. The DNA for the CDR3 is TGTGCCAGCAGTTACGGAAGCCGCTATGGCTACACCTTC.

Only a few counts were recorded for this clonotype. The chain links TRBV12-3 or TRBV12-4 to TRBJ2-2, with TRBD2 matching over 10 bases. This CDR3 spans 15 amino acids. The V gene end was trimmed by 3 bases and the J gene end by 5 bases; junction bases not matched to a gene: 3. Here the CDR3 DNA reads TGTGCCAGCAGTTTCACAGCGGGGGGGACCGGGGAGCTGTTTTTT. Residues: CASSFTAGGTGELFF.

This clonotype was found a few times. This sequence joins TRBV7-2 and TRBJ2-3; 10 positions agree with TRBD2. The CDR3 length is 16 residues. J was trimmed by 2 bases and V by 5 bases; bases with no gene match: 7. In germline, CDR1 is SGHTA, CDR2 FQGNSA. The CDR3 nucleotides are TGTGCCAGCAGCCCGTATCTAGCGGGGGCCACAGATACGCAGTATTTT. Encoded protein: CASSPYLAGATDTQYF.

The chain combines TRBV7-9 with TRBJ1-1, with D unclear. The ends were cut back, 8 bases at V and 4 bases at J, with 11 bases in the middle. The CDR3 sequence is 12 residues long. CDR1 SEHNR and CDR2 FQNEAQ come from the germline V gene (reference sequence). For the CDR3, the DNA is TGTGCCAGCCTCGGGCCGGGCACTGAAGCTTTCTTT. Encoded protein: CASLGPGTEAFF.

This clonotype was found a few times. V usage is TRBV5-5 and J usage is TRBJ2-3; D is unclear. The V end lost 6 bases, the J end lost 5 bases, and 13 bases lay between the germline ends. Germline V gene sequence: CDR1 SGHKS, CDR2 YYEKEE (reference sequence). The CDR3 consists of 13 residues. CDR3 protein: CASNPSLVDTQYF. The CDR3 DNA sequence: TGTGCCAGCAACCCGTCCTTAGTAGATACGCAGTATTTT. Supplemented by reference TRBV5-5 and TRBJ2-3, the full variable domain reads DAGVTQSPTHLIKTRGQQVTLRCSPISGHKSVSWYQQVLGQGPQFIFQYYEKEERGRGNFPDRFSARQFPNYSSELNVNALLLGDSALYLCASNPSLVDTQYFGPGTRLTVL.

This clonotype was picked up a small number of times. The V call is TRBV7-3, the J call TRBJ2-5; possible D gene TRBD2, 6 bases. The CDR3 is 14 residues long. The V end lost 5 bases, the J end lost 2 bases, and 12 bases lay between the germline ends. Per germline, CDR1 SGHTA and CDR2 FQGTGA. The CDR3 region has the DNA TGTGCCAGCAGCCAGAGGACTACGCAAGAGACCCAGTACTTC. Its protein is CASSQRTTQETQYF.

The genes are TRBV4-3 and TRBJ2-4; the match to TRBD2 covers 8 bases. Germline V gives CDR1 LGHNA, CDR2 YSLEER. This CDR3 comprises 15 residues. Trimming removed 1 base from V and 4 bases from J; junction bases left unmatched: 3. The CDR3 DNA reads as TGCGCCAGCAGCCAAGCCGTAGCGGGGAAAAACATTCAGTACTTC. It encodes CASSQAVAGKNIQYF.

V usage is TRBV7-9 and J usage is TRBJ1-2; D is uncertain. Trimming took off 7 bases at V and 5 bases at J, with 14 bases between the two ends. The CDR3 is 13 amino acids. CDR1 is SEHNR, CDR2 FQNEAQ, per germline (reference sequence). The CDR3: CASTPGEWYGYTF. The CDR3 bases are TGTGCCAGCACCCCCGGCGAGTGGTATGGCTACACCTTC.

The table lists this clonotype with a few counts. The chain uses TRBV4-3 and TRBJ2-7; 13 nucleotides line up with TRBD2. This CDR3 has 14 residues. Unmatched junction bases numbered 4, after V lost 4 bases and J lost 7 bases. Germline CDR1 is LGHNA and CDR2 is YSLEER. CDR3 sequence: CASSRGLAGKEQYF. CDR3 DNA: TGCGCCAGCAGCCGGGGACTAGCGGGGAAGGAGCAGTACTTC.

The rearrangement uses TRBV18 and TRBJ1-6; D perhaps matches TRBD1 (6 bases). The CDR3 consists of 19 residues. V was trimmed by 3 bases and J by 2 bases, leaving 20 bases between them. From germline, CDR1 is KGHSH and CDR2 LQKENI. CDR3 region: CASSPTGGRGAAYNSPLHF. For the CDR3, the DNA is TGTGCCAGCTCACCGACCGGGGGCAGGGGTGCAGCCTATAATTCACCCCTCCACTTT.

This clonotype was detected a few times. V usage is TRBV5-1 and J usage is TRBJ2-2; 7 positions agree with TRBD1. V shed 3 bases, J shed 3 bases, and the junction held 8 bases outside the gene matches. Germline V CDR1 and CDR2: SGHRS, YFSETQ. The CDR3 has 16 amino acids. The CDR3 loop is CASSSRPGGDTGELFF. In DNA form, the CDR3 reads TGCGCCAGCAGCTCAAGGCCAGGGGGAGACACCGGGGAGCTGTTTTTT.

Only a few counts were recorded for this clonotype. The CDR3 spells CASSYLTWEMNTEAFF. CDR3 nucleotide sequence: TGTGCCAGCAGTTACTTGACATGGGAAATGAACACTGAAGCTTTCTTT. The chain has TRBV6-2 or TRBV6-3 and TRBJ1-1; D is unclear. This CDR3 has 16 amino acids. Trimming removed 1 base at V and 0 bases at J, with 12 bases between. The germline CDR1 and CDR2 sequences are MNHEY and SVGEGT.

This clonotype was counted a few times. V gene TRBV4-1 combines with J gene TRBJ2-7; D gene ambiguous. Trimming took off 1 base at V and 4 bases at J, with 8 bases between the two ends. The CDR3 consists of 13 residues. Germline-derived CDR1 and CDR2 are MGHRA and YSYEKL. The CDR3 DNA sequence: TGCGCCAGCAGCCAAGCCCCTATTTACGAGCAGTACTTC. Its protein is CASSQAPIYEQYF.

The chain carries TRBV3-1 and TRBJ2-2; 7 positions match TRBD1. J lost 4 bases, V lost 0 bases, and 5 bases had no gene match. CDR1 LGHDT and CDR2 YNNKEL come from the germline V gene (reference sequence). CDR3 length equals 16 residues. The CDR3 sequence: CASSQEDRAVTGELFF. CDR3 bases: TGTGCCAGCAGCCAAGAAGACAGGGCGGTCACCGGGGAGCTGTTTTTT. Complete variable domain (other parts from reference TRBV3-1 and TRBJ2-2): DTAVSQTPKYLVTQMGNDKSIKCEQNLGHDTMYWYKQDSKKFLKIMFSYNNKELIINETVPNRFSPKSPDKAHLNLHINSLELGDSAVYFCASSQEDRAVTGELFFGEGSRLTVL.

This chain links TRBV5-1 with TRBJ2-2, with 9 bases identical to TRBD1. The length of the CDR3 is 16 residues. Trimming at V came to 0 bases and at J to 3 bases, leaving 3 bases not matched to a gene. Germline V gene lookup returns CDR1 SGHRS and CDR2 YFSETQ. The DNA for the CDR3 is TGCGCCAGCAGCTTGGCCTGGACAGGGGACACCGGGGAGCTGTTTTTT. This codes for CASSLAWTGDTGELFF.

The J gene is TRBJ2-7, the V gene TRBV6-2 or TRBV6-3; D is perhaps TRBD2 (6 bases). Germline lookup yields CDR1 MNHEY and CDR2 SVGEGT. This CDR3 has 14 amino acids. Deletions cut 6 bases from V and 2 bases from J, with 14 bases between. This CDR3 is CASSPGLPPYEQYF. In DNA form, the CDR3 reads TGTGCCAGCAGCCCGGGACTTCCGCCCTACGAGCAGTACTTC.

This chain links TRBV11-2 with TRBJ2-2; 10 nucleotides align to TRBD2. Germline V CDR1 and CDR2: SGHAT, FQNNGV. The CDR3 consists of 20 residues. The J segment lost 3 bases and the V segment lost 5 bases, leaving 18 bases of the junction unmatched. The CDR3, as DNA: TGTGCCAGCAGCCGGGGGGTCCCTAGCGGGGGCGCCAGGTACACCGGGGAGCTGTTTTTT. Amino acids: CASSRGVPSGGARYTGELFF.

This clonotype was seen a few times. The chain uses TRBV29-1 and TRBJ1-5; a weak D match, TRBD1 (6 bases). V lost 1 base, J lost 6 bases, and 10 bases lay in between. CDR1 SQVTM and CDR2 ANQGSEA come from the germline V gene. CDR3 length equals 13 residues. For the CDR3, the DNA is TGCAGCGTTGAAGGAGGGGGAGGTCAGCCCCAGCATTTT. This gives the protein CSVEGGGGQPQHF. The full variable domain, its missing parts supplied by reference TRBV29-1 and TRBJ1-5, is SAVISQKPSRDICQRGTSLTIQCQVDSQVTMMFWYRQQPGQSLTLIATANQGSEATYESGFVIDKFPISRPNLTFSTLTVSNMSPEDSSIYLCSVEGGGGQPQHFGDGTRLSIL.

The CDR3 loop is CASSVGGGAYYGYTF. The DNA of the CDR3 is TGTGCCAGCAGCGTAGGAGGGGGAGCGTACTATGGCTACACCTTC. J is TRBJ1-2 and V is TRBV9; a weak D match, TRBD1 (6 bases). The CDR3 loop spans 15 amino acids. In germline, CDR1 is SGDLS, CDR2 YYNGEE. Trimming left V 0 bases short and J 3 bases short, with 12 bases between.

This rearrangement joins TRBV6-2 or TRBV6-3 to TRBJ1-1; 8 bases are a match to TRBD1. The CDR3 covers 13 residues. Trimming took 5 bases from V and 4 from J; bases not matched to a gene: 3. Germline V gives CDR1 MNHEY, CDR2 SVGEGT. CDR3 sequence: CASSTTGGTEAFF. The CDR3 DNA sequence: TGTGCCAGCAGTACAACAGGGGGCACTGAAGCTTTCTTT.

This chain joins TRBV12-3 or TRBV12-4 and TRBJ1-2; 11 positions match TRBD1. This CDR3 is built from 15 residues. V lost 11 bases, J lost 6 bases, and 14 bases stayed unmatched. The CDR3 DNA reads as TGTGCCGGCCCCGAGTGGGACAGGGGGATGGATGGCTACACCTTC. Translation: CAGPEWDRGMDGYTF.